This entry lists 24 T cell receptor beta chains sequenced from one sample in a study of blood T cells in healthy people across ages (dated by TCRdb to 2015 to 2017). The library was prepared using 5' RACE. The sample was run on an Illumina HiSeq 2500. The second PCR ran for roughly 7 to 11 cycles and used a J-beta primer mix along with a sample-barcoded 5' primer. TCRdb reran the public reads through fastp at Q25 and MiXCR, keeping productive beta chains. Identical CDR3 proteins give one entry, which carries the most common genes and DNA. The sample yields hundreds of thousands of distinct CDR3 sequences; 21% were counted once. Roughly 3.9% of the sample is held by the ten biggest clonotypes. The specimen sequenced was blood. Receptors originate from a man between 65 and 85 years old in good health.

CDR3 nucleotides: TGTGCCAGCTCGACTTCGGGACAGGGGTACACTGAAGCTTTCTTT. It yields the protein CASSTSGQGYTEAFF. The genes are TRBV18 and TRBJ1-1; 10 nucleotides align to TRBD1. Germline V lookup: CDR1 KGHSH, CDR2 LQKENI. This CDR3 contains 15 residues. Trimming at V came to 6 bases and at J to 3 bases, leaving 7 bases not matched to a gene.

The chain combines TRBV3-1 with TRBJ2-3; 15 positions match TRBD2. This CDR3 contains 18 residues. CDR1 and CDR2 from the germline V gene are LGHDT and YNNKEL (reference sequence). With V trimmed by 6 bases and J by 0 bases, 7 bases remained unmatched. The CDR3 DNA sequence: TGTGCCAGCAGTCGTAGGACTAGCGGGAGGGCCAGCACAGATACGCAGTATTTT. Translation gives CASSRRTSGRASTDTQYF.

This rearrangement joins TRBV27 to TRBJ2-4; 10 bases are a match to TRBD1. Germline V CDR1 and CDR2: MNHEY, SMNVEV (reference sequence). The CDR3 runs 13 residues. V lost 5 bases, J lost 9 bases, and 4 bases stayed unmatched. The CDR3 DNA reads TGTGCCAGCAGTGGCCGACAGGGGGCCATTCAGTACTTC. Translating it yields CASSGRQGAIQYF.

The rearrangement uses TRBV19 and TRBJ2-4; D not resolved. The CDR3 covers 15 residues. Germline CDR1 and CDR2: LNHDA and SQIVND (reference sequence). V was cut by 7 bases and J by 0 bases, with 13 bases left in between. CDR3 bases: TGTGCCAGTAAGCAGTCGGTGTTAGCCAAAAACATTCAGTACTTC. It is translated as CASKQSVLAKNIQYF.

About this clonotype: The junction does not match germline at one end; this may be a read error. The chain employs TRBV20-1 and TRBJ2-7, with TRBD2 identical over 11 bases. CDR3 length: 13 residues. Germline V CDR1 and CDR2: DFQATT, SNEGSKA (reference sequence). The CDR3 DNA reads TGCGGTGCCGAGACTAGCGGGGAATACGAGCAGTACTTC. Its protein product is CGAETSGEYEQYF.

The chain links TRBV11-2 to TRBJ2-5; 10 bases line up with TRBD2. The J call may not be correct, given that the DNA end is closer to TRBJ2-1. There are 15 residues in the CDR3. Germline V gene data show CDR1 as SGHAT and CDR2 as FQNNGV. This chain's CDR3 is CASSLIAGGNYEQFF. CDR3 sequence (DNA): TGTGCCAGCAGCTTGATAGCGGGAGGCAACTATGAGCAGTTCTTC.

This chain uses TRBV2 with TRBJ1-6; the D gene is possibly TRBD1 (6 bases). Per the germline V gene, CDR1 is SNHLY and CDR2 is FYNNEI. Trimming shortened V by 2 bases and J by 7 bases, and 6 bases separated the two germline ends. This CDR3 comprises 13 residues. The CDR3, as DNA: TGTGCCAGCAGTGAAACAGGGAATTCACCCCTCCACTTT. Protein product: CASSETGNSPLHF.

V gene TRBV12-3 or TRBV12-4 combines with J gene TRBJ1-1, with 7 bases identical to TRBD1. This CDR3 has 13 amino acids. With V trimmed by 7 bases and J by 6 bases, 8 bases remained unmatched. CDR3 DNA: TGTGCCAGCACCTTACAGGGGCTGTCTGAAGCTTTCTTT. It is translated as CASTLQGLSEAFF.

CDR3 sequence (DNA): TGTGCCAGCACCCTGGGAGGGACAGGAAAAACCTACGAGCAGTACTTC. Its translation is CASTLGGTGKTYEQYF. This chain uses TRBV5-5 with TRBJ2-7; a weak D match, TRBD1 (8 bases). The V end was cut by 6 bases, the J end by 2 bases, with 21 bases between. Germline CDR1 reads SGHKS; CDR2 reads YYEKEE (reference sequence). The CDR3 runs 16 residues.

CDR3 sequence: CASKETGIFITNEKLFF. Written as DNA, the CDR3 is TGTGCCAGCAAAGAGACAGGGATATTTATAACTAATGAAAAACTGTTTTTT. The genes are TRBV6-1 and TRBJ1-4; TRBD1 matches 7 bases. J lost 1 base, V lost 7 bases, and 12 bases had no gene match. Germline-derived CDR1 and CDR2 are MNHNS and SASEGT. The CDR3 has 17 amino acids.

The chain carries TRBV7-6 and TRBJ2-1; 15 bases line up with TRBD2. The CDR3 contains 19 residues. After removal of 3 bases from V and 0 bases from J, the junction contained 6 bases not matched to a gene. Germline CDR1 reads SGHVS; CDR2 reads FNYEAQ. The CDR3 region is CASSFRTSGGVSSYNEQFF. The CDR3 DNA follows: TGTGCCAGCAGCTTTAGGACTAGCGGGGGGGTCAGCTCCTACAATGAGCAGTTCTTC.

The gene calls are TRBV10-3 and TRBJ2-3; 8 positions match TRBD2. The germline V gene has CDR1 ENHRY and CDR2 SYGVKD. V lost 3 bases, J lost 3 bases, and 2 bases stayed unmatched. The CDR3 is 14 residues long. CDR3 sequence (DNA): TGTGCCATCAGTGACGGCGGGAGGACAGATACGCAGTATTTT. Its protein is CAISDGGRTDTQYF.

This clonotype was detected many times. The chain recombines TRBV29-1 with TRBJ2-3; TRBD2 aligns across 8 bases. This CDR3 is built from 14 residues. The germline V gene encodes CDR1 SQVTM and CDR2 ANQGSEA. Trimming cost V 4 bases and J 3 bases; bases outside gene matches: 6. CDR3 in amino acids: CSVGDSGVTDTQYF. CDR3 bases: TGCAGCGTTGGAGATAGCGGGGTAACAGATACGCAGTATTTT.

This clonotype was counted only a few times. The CDR3 sequence: CASSPARGGIYEQYF. CDR3 sequence (DNA): TGTGCCAGCTCACCTGCCCGTGGGGGGATCTACGAGCAGTACTTC. This chain links TRBV18 with TRBJ2-7; a weak D match, TRBD2 (6 bases). The CDR3 loop spans 15 amino acids. V gave up 3 bases and J gave up 3 bases, with 15 bases separating them. Germline V CDR1 and CDR2: KGHSH, LQKENI.

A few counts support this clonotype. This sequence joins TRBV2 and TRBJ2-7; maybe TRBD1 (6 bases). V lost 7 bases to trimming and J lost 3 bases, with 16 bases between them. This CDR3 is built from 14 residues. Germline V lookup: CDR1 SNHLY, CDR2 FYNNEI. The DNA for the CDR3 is TGTGCCAGCACTTATCATAGGGGGATCTACGAGCAGTACTTC. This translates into CASTYHRGIYEQYF.

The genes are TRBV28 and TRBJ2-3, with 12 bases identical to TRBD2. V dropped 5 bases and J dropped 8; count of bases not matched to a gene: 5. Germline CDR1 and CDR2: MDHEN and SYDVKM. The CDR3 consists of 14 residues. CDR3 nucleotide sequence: TGTGCCAGCAGTGCTAGCGGGAGGGGAGGTACGCAGTATTTT. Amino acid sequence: CASSASGRGGTQYF.

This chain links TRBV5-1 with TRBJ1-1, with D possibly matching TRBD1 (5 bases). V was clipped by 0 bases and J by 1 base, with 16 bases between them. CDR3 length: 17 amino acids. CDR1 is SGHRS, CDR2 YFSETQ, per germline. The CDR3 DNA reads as TGCGCCAGCAGCTTGGCCCTCGCTGGGGGGGGGAACACTGAAGCTTTCTTT. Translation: CASSLALAGGGNTEAFF.

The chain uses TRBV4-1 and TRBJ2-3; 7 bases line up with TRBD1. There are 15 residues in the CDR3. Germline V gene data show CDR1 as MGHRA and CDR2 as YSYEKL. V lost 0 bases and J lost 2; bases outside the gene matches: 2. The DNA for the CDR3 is TGCGCCAGCAGCCAAGACCAGGGGGTCACAGATACGCAGTATTTT. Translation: CASSQDQGVTDTQYF.

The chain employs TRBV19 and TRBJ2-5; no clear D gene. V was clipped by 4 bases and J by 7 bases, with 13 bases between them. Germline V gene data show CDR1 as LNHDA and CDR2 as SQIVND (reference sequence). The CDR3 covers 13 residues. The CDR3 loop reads CASSTALDGTQYF. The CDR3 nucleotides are TGTGCCAGTAGTACGGCCCTAGACGGGACCCAGTACTTC. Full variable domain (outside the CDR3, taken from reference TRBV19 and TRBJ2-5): DGGITQSPKYLFRKEGQNVTLSCEQNLNHDAMYWYRQDPGQGLRLIYYSQIVNDFQKGDIAEGYSVSREKKESFPLTVTSAQKNPTAFYLCASSTALDGTQYFGPGTRLLVL.

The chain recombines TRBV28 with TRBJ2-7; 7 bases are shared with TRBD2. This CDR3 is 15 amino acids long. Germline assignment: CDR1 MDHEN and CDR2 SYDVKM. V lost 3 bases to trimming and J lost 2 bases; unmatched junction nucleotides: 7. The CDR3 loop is CASSFAGTTTYEQYF. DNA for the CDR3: TGTGCCAGCAGTTTCGCCGGGACTACAACCTACGAGCAGTACTTC.

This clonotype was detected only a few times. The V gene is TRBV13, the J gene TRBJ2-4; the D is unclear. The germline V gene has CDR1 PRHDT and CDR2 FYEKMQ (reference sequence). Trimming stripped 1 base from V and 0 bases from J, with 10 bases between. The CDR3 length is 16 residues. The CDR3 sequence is CASSLEAELAKNIQYF. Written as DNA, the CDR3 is TGTGCCAGCAGCTTAGAGGCGGAATTAGCCAAAAACATTCAGTACTTC.

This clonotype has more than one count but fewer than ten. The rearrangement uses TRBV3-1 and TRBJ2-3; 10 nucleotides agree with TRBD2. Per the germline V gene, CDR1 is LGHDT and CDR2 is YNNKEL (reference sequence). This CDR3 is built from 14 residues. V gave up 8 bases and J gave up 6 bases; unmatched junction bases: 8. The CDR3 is CASGAGGPPDTQYF. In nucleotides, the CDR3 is TGTGCCAGCGGAGCGGGAGGGCCACCGGATACGCAGTATTTT.

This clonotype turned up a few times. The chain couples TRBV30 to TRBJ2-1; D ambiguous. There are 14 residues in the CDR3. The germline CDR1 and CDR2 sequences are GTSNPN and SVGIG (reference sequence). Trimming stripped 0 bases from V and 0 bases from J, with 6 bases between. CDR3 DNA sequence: TGTGCCTGGAGTGTATCGAGCTCCTACAATGAGCAGTTCTTC. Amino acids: CAWSVSSSYNEQFF.

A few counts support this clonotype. CDR3 DNA: TGTGCCAGCAGCCCCGAACAGGGACATGGCTACACCTTC. Its protein is CASSPEQGHGYTF. The chain uses TRBV6-6 and TRBJ1-2, with D perhaps matching TRBD1 (6 bases). Germline-derived CDR1 and CDR2 are MNHNY and SVGAGI (reference sequence). V was shortened by 6 bases and J by 6 bases, with 14 bases between the two germline ends. The CDR3 sequence is 13 residues long.